One sample yielded the 15 T cell receptor beta chains listed below, sequenced in a study of cytomegalovirus exposure and HLA in healthy donors listed by TCRdb under 2017. The library came from the immunoSEQ multiplex PCR assay. The multiplex PCR relied on a mix of 60 forward primers for TCR Vbeta segments and 13 reverse primers for TCR Jbeta segments. Here the immuneACCESS table is served through TCRdb, limited to in-frame sequences with V and J called. Missing clones are a known gap in these copies; in checked studies unresolved V genes cover under half, and the rest lacks a known reason. The table for this sample lists about 130,000 clones; approximately 68% of them were counted only once. Less than 2% of the sample lies in the top ten. The sample comprised PBMCs. Source of these receptors: a man aged 25 to 45 in good health and CMV-seropositive.

In DNA, the CDR3 is TGTGCCAGCAGCTTAGAGGACAGGGACTACTGGAGTTCAGATACGCAGTATTTT. It is translated as CASSLEDRDYWSSDTQYF. The chain recombines TRBV7-9 with TRBJ2-3, with a weak D call TRBD1 (8 bases). Trimming shortened V by 1 base and J by 4 bases, and 21 bases separated the two germline ends. There are 18 residues in the CDR3. Germline V gene data show CDR1 as SEHNR and CDR2 as FQNEAQ (reference sequence).

Only one count was recorded for this clone. The chain has TRBV7-9 and TRBJ2-3; 9 nucleotides agree with TRBD1. The CDR3 is 15 amino acids. V was pared by 5 bases and J by 3 bases, with 6 bases of the junction left unmatched. Germline CDR1 and CDR2: SEHNR and FQNEAQ (reference sequence). CDR3 coding DNA: TGTGCCAGCAGCCCAAGGGGGACAGGGACAGATACGCAGTATTTT. Protein product: CASSPRGTGTDTQYF.

The V call is TRBV5-1, the J call TRBJ1-1, with no clear D. Trimming took off 0 bases at V and 1 base at J, with 13 bases between the two ends. Looked up from germline, CDR1 is SGHRS and CDR2 is YFSETQ. The CDR3 loop spans 16 amino acids. The DNA of the CDR3 is TGCGCCAGCAGCTTGGTCGCAGGCCGACAGAACACTGAAGCTTTCTTT. Its translation: CASSLVAGRQNTEAFF.

The chain employs TRBV5-3 and TRBJ2-1, with no clear D. TRBV5-3 is annotated as an ORF whose role is uncertain. The V end lost 1 base, the J end lost 4 bases, and 3 bases lay between the germline ends. The CDR3 extends over 12 amino acids. This CDR3 reads CARSLIYNEQFF. DNA of the CDR3: TGTGCCAGAAGCTTGATATACAATGAGCAGTTCTTC.

This sequence joins TRBV6-4 and TRBJ1-3; the D is unclear. The V gene lost 5 bases and the J gene lost 0 bases, with 8 bases spanning the gap. Germline V gives CDR1 MRHNA, CDR2 SNTAGT. This CDR3 has 14 amino acids. CDR3 amino acids: CASSPPGSGNTIYF. The CDR3 nucleotides are TGTGCCAGCAGTCCCCCGGGCTCTGGAAACACCATATATTTT.

The chain combines TRBV27 with TRBJ1-1; 8 bases map to TRBD1. This CDR3 region has 15 residues. Germline V gene lookup returns CDR1 MNHEY and CDR2 SMNVEV (reference sequence). J was trimmed by 1 base and V by 6 bases; bases with no gene match: 7. CDR3 sequence: CASSLDRGGNTEAFF. The DNA for the CDR3 is TGTGCCAGCAGCCTCGACAGGGGCGGGAACACTGAAGCTTTCTTT.

The V and J genes are TRBV9 and TRBJ2-1, with 8 bases aligning to TRBD2. Unmatched junction bases numbered 8, after V lost 3 bases and J lost 9 bases. CDR1 is SGDLS and CDR2 is YYNGEE in the germline V gene. CDR3 length: 14 residues. CDR3 sequence (DNA): TGTGCCAGCAGCGAAGTACCGGGGGGGATTGAGCAGTTCTTC. Amino acid sequence: CASSEVPGGIEQFF.

The V gene is TRBV7-3, the J gene TRBJ2-5; 11 bases align to TRBD2. Germline assignment: CDR1 SGHTA and CDR2 FQGTGA. The J segment lost 5 bases and the V segment lost 5 bases, leaving 4 bases of the junction unmatched. The CDR3 loop spans 14 amino acids. The CDR3 sequence: CASSLAGGVETQYF. The CDR3 nucleotides read TGTGCCAGCAGCCTAGCGGGAGGTGTCGAGACCCAGTACTTC.

The rearrangement uses TRBV27 and TRBJ1-2; 9 nucleotides align to TRBD1. Per the germline V gene, CDR1 is MNHEY and CDR2 is SMNVEV (reference sequence). The V and J ends lost 2 bases and 5 bases, in that order; junction bases with no gene match: 12. This CDR3 region has 17 residues. The CDR3 region has the DNA TGTGCCAGCAGTTTACTATCGACAGGGGGGAATCAGTATGGCTACACCTTC. This gives the protein CASSLLSTGGNQYGYTF.

The chain employs TRBV2 and TRBJ1-2; perhaps TRBD1 as D (5 bases). CDR1 and CDR2 (germline): SNHLY, FYNNEI. The CDR3 totals 14 residues. The ends were cut back, 10 bases at V and 6 bases at J, with 21 bases in the middle. The CDR3, as DNA: TGTGCCACCACGGGAGACAGAAGTGGGGATGGCTACACCTTC. It translates to CATTGDRSGDGYTF.

This clone was found a few times. The chain links TRBV20-1 to TRBJ2-5; D unresolved. This CDR3 spans 11 amino acids. V gave up 4 bases and J gave up 2 bases, with 5 bases separating them. Germline V CDR1 and CDR2: DFQATT, SNEGSKA (reference sequence). This chain's CDR3 is CSANRQETQYF. The CDR3, as DNA: TGCAGTGCTAACAGACAAGAGACCCAGTACTTC.

V gene TRBV12-5 combines with J gene TRBJ1-5, with D hard to call. CDR1 is LGHNT and CDR2 is FRNRAP in the germline V gene. V dropped 5 bases and J dropped 4 bases, with 6 bases sitting between them. The CDR3 length is 12 residues. CDR3: CASGLTNQPQHF. CDR3 DNA sequence: TGTGCTAGTGGTCTGACTAATCAGCCCCAGCATTTT.

The V and J genes are TRBV5-8 and TRBJ2-3; unclear D gene. The CDR3 extends over 14 amino acids. CDR1 is SGHTS and CDR2 is YDEGEE in the germline V gene. Trimming pared 4 bases from V and 4 bases from J, leaving 13 bases between. CDR3 sequence: CASSPFSRADTQYF. As DNA, the CDR3 is TGTGCCAGCAGCCCCTTTTCACGGGCAGATACGCAGTATTTT.

The V gene is TRBV6-5, the J gene TRBJ2-7, with 10 bases identical to TRBD1. Germline V gene lookup returns CDR1 MNHEY and CDR2 SVGAGI. V was clipped by 4 bases and J by 2 bases; unmatched bases: 2. The CDR3 is made up of 14 amino acids. The CDR3 here is CASSLDRGTYEQYF. Here the CDR3 DNA reads TGTGCCAGCAGTTTGGACAGGGGGACCTACGAGCAGTACTTC.

This chain links TRBV2 with TRBJ2-7, with a tentative D call TRBD1 (6 bases). The CDR3 runs to 14 residues. CDR1 is SNHLY, CDR2 FYNNEI, per germline. V was cut by 7 bases and J by 4 bases, with 17 bases left in between. The CDR3 DNA reads TGTGCCAGCAAGGTAGGGGGTAGTTGGTACGAGCAGTACTTC. This gives the protein CASKVGGSWYEQYF.